This T cell receptor beta chain was observed in a study of cytomegalovirus exposure and HLA in healthy donors. The CDR3 spans 12 residues. Germline-derived CDR1 and CDR2 are MNHEY and SVGAGI. Primers for the PCR totalled 60 Vbeta and 13 Jbeta. Only in-frame clones appear in the TCRdb table, and some are missing; sequencing was by immunoSEQ multiplex PCR. The profile shows fewer than 200,000 clones, roughly 75% of them singletons. About this clone: The junction shows a germline mismatch at one end, possibly a read error.

V gene TRBV6-5 combines with J gene TRBJ2-7, with D unclear. Sequenced sample: PBMCs. The receptor's source is a male donor in good health and CMV-seronegative. In DNA, the CDR3 is TGTGCCAGCAGCCCCACCTTTTACGGGCAGTACTTC. It encodes CASSPTFYGQYF.